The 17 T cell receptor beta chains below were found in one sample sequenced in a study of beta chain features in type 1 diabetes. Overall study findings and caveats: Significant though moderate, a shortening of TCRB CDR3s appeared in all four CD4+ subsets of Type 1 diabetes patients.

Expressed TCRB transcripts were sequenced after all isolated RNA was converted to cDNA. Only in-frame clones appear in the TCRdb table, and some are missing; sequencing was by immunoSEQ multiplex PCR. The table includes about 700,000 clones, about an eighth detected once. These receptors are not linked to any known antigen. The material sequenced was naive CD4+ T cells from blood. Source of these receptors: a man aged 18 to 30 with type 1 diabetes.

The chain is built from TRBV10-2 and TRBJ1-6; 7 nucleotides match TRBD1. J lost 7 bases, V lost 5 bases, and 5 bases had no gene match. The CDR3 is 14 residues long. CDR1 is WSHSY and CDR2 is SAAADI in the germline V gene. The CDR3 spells CASSPGGGNSPLHF. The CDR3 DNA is TGCGCCAGCAGTCCAGGGGGTGGAAATTCACCCCTCCACTTT.

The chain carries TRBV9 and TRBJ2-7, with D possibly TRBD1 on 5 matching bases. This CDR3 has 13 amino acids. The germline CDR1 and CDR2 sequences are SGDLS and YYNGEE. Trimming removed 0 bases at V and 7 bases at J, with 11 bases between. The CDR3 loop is CASSVALGQEQYF. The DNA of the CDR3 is TGTGCCAGCAGCGTAGCCCTCGGACAAGAGCAGTACTTC.

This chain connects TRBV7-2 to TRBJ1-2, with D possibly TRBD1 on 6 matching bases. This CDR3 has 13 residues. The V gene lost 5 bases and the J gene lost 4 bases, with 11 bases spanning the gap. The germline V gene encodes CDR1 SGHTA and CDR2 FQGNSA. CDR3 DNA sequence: TGTGCCAGCAGCCAAGGACAGTTCTATGGCTACACCTTC. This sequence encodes CASSQGQFYGYTF.

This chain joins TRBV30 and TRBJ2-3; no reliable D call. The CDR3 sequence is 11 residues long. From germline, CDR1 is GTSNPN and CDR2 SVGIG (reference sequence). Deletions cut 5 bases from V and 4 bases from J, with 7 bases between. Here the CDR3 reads CAWGRADTQYF. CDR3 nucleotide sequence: TGTGCCTGGGGCCGGGCAGATACGCAGTATTTT. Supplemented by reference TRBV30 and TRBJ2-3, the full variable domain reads SQTIHQWPATLVQPVGSPLSLECTVEGTSNPNLYWYRQAAGRGLQLLFYSVGIGQISSEVPQNLSASRPQDRQFILSSKKLLLSDSGFYLCAWGRADTQYFGPGTRLTVL.

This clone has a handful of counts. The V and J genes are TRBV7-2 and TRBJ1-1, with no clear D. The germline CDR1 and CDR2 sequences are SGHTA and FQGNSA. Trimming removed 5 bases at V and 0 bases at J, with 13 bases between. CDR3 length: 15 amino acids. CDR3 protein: CASSPQGGLNTEAFF. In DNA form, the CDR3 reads TGTGCCAGCAGCCCCCAAGGAGGGTTGAACACTGAAGCTTTCTTT.

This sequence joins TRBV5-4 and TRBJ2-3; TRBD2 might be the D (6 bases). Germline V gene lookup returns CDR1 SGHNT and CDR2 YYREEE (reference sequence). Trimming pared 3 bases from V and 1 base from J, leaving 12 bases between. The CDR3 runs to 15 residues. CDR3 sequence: CASSSEPGGTDTQYF. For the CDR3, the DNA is TGTGCCAGCAGCTCCGAACCGGGGGGCACAGATACGCAGTATTTT.

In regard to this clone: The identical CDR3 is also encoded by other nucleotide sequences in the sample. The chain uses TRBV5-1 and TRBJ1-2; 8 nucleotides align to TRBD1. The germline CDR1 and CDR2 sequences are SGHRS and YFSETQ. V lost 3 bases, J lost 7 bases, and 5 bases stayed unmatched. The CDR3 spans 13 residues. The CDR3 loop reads CASSSGQGSGYTF. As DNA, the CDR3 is TGCGCCAGCAGCTCCGGACAGGGAAGTGGCTACACCTTC.

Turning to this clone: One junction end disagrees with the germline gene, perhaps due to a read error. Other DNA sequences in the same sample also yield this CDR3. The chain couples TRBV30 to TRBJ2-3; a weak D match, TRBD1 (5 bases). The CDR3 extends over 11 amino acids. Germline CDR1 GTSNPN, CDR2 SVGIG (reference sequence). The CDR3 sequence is CAWSEQEPQYF. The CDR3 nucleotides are TGTGCCTGGAGTGAACAGGAGCCGCAGTACTTT. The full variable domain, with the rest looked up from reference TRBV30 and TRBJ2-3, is SQTIHQWPATLVQPVGSPLSLECTVEGTSNPNLYWYRQAAGRGLQLLFYSVGIGQISSEVPQNLSASRPQDRQFILSSKKLLLSDSGFYLCAWSEQEPQYFGPGTRLTVL.

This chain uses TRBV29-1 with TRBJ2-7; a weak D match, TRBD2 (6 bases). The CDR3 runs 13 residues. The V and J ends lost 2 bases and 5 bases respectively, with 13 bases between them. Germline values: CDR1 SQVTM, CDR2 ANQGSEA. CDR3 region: CSVEPGGKNEQYF. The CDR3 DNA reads TGCAGCGTTGAACCCGGAGGGAAGAACGAGCAGTACTTC.

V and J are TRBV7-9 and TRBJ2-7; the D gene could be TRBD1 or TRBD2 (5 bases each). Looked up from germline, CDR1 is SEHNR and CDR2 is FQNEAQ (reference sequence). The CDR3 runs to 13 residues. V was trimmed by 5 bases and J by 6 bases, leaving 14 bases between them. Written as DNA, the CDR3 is TGTGCCAGCAGCCAGGGACCGGGCTCCGAGCAGTACTTC. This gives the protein CASSQGPGSEQYF.

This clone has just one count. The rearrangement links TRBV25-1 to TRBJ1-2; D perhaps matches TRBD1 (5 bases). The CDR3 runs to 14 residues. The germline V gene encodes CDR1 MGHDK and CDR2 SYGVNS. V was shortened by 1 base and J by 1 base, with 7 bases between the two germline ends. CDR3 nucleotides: TGTGCCAGCAGTGAATGGGGGGTTAACTATGGCTACACCTTC. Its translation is CASSEWGVNYGYTF.

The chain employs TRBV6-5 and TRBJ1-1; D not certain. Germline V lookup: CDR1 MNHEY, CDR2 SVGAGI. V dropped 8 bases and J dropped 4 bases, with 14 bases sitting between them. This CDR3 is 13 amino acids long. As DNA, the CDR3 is TGTGCCAGCTGCCATCTCCTGGGCACTGAAGCTTTCTTT. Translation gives CASCHLLGTEAFF.

The CDR3 loop reads CASSQGQGAHNEQFF. The CDR3 DNA is TGCGCCAGCAGCCAAGGACAGGGGGCTCACAATGAGCAGTTCTTC. The chain employs TRBV5-1 and TRBJ2-1, with 11 bases matching TRBD1. With V trimmed by 4 bases and J by 5 bases, 5 bases remained unmatched. Looked up from germline, CDR1 is SGHRS and CDR2 is YFSETQ. This CDR3 is built from 15 residues.

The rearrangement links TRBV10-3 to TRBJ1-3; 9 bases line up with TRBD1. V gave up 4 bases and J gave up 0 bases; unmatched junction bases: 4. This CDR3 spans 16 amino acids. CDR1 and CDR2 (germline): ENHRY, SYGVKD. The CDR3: CAISGNRGPSGNTIYF. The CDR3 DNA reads TGTGCCATCAGTGGGAACAGGGGGCCCTCTGGAAACACCATATATTTT.

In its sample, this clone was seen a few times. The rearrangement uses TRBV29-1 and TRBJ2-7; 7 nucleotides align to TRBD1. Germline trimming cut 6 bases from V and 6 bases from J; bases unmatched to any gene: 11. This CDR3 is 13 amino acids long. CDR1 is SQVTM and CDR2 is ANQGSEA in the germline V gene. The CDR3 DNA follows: TGCAGCGTCAGCCGAGGACAGGCCGGCGAGCAGTACTTC. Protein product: CSVSRGQAGEQYF.

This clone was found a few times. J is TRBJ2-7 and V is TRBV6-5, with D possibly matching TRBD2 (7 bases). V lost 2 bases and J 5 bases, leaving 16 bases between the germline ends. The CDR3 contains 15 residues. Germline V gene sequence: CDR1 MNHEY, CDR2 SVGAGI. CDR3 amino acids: CASSYGGATVHEQYF. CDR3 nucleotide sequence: TGTGCCAGCAGTTACGGGGGGGCAACGGTCCACGAGCAGTACTTC.

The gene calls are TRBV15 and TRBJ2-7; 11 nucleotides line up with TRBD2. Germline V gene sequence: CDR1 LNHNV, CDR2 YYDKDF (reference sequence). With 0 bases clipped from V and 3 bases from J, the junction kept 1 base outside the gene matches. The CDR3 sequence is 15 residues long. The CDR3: CATSRDTSGGYEQYF. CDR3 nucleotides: TGTGCCACCAGCAGAGATACTAGCGGGGGCTACGAGCAGTACTTC. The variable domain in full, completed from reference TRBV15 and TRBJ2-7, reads DAMVIQNPRYQVTQFGKPVTLSCSQTLNHNVMYWYQQKSSQAPKLLFHYYDKDFNNEADTPDNFQSRRPNTSFCFLDIRSPGLGDTAMYLCATSRDTSGGYEQYFGPGTRLTVT.